Below are 6 T cell receptor beta chains sequenced from a single sample in a study of cytomegalovirus exposure and HLA in healthy donors. The study ran its PCR with 60 Vbeta and 13 Jbeta primers. Sequencing was performed with immunoSEQ multiplex PCR; in TCRdb, only in-frame clones are kept and a portion is missing. The sample includes more than 150,000 clones, around 80% of them seen just once. Sequencing was carried out using PBMCs. These receptors were taken from a girl aged 10 to 17 in good health and CMV-seropositive.

This chain uses TRBV7-2 with TRBJ1-5; TRBD1 agrees at 7 bases. Germline CDR1 and CDR2: SGHTA and FQGNSA. The CDR3 runs to 14 residues. The ends lost 6 bases at V and 7 bases at J; junction bases unmatched: 9. This CDR3 reads CASSYRGGGQPQHF. DNA for the CDR3: TGTGCCAGCAGTTACAGGGGAGGCGGGCAGCCCCAGCATTTT.

This chain uses TRBV9 with TRBJ2-2; D gene ambiguous. The germline V gene has CDR1 SGDLS and CDR2 YYNGEE. The CDR3 is made up of 14 amino acids. V was pared by 4 bases and J by 7 bases, with 14 bases between. CDR3 residues: CASSPRLVIGELFF. For the CDR3, the DNA is TGTGCCAGCAGCCCCCGACTTGTTATCGGGGAGCTGTTTTTT.

This chain connects TRBV7-9 to TRBJ1-2; 7 nucleotides agree with TRBD1. The CDR3 covers 14 residues. The germline CDR1 and CDR2 sequences are SEHNR and FQNEAQ (reference sequence). The trim removed 1 base at V and 6 bases at J, leaving 5 bases unmatched. CDR3 in amino acids: CASSLGSTGNGYTF. In nucleotides, the CDR3 is TGTGCCAGCAGCTTAGGGTCGACAGGGAATGGCTACACCTTC.

The chain joins TRBV6-5 to TRBJ1-3; maybe TRBD1 (6 bases). This CDR3 contains 16 residues. V lost 0 bases, J lost 3 bases, and 12 bases lay in between. The germline gives CDR1 MNHEY, CDR2 SVGAGI. The CDR3 bases are TGTGCCAGCAGTTACTCGGGGGGGCAGGGTGGAAACACCATATATTTT. It is translated as CASSYSGGQGGNTIYF.

The CDR3 nucleotides read TGTGCCAGCAGCCTTATGGACAGCCCCGAAGCTTTCTTT. This codes for CASSLMDSPEAFF. V usage is TRBV9 and J usage is TRBJ1-1, with D perhaps matching TRBD1 (6 bases). Germline V gene lookup returns CDR1 SGDLS and CDR2 YYNGEE. The CDR3 contains 13 residues. The V gene lost 4 bases and the J gene lost 8 bases, with 15 bases spanning the gap. The full variable domain, rest sourced from reference TRBV9 and TRBJ1-1, is DSGVTQTPKHLITATGQRVTLRCSPRSGDLSVYWYQQSLDQGLQFLIQYYNGEERAKGNILERFSAQQFPDLHSELNLSSLELGDSALYFCASSLMDSPEAFFGQGTRLTVV.

The DNA of the CDR3 is TGTGCCAGCAGTGGGGGGCCGACTGCTCGGAACAATGAGCAGTTCTTC. It codes for CASSGGPTARNNEQFF. The chain combines TRBV6-4 with TRBJ2-1, with D tentatively TRBD1 (6 bases). The CDR3 contains 16 residues. Trimming left V 4 bases short and J 5 bases short, with 18 bases between. Per the germline V gene, CDR1 is MRHNA and CDR2 is SNTAGT.